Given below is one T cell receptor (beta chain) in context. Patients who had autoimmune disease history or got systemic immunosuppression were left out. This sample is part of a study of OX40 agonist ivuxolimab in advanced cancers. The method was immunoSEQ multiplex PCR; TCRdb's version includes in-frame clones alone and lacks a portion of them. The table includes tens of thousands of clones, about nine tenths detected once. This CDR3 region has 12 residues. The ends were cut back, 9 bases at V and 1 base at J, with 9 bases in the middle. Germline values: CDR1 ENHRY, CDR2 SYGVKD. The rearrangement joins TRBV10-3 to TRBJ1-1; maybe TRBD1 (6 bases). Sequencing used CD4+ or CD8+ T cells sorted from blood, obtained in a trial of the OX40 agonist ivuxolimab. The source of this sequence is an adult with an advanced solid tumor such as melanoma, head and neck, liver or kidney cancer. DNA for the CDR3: TGTGCCATTCGGACAGCGAACACTGAAGCTTTCTTT. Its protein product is CAIRTANTEAFF.